This T cell receptor (beta chain) stems from a study of radiation and T cells in renal cell carcinoma. Measured with immunoSEQ multiplex PCR; TCRdb has only the in-frame clones, and not every one. The sample shows around 74,000 clones, approximately 82% of them seen only once. In germline, CDR1 is SNHLY, CDR2 FYNNEI. This CDR3 contains 15 residues. Trimming pared 7 bases from V and 7 bases from J, leaving 22 bases between. Indicated time point: blood 4 weeks post-SBRT, at nephrectomy. Described treatment: 15 Gy SBRT to primary tumor, nephrectomy 4 weeks later. Nephrectomy followed 15 Gy stereotactic body radiation by 4 weeks. Radiation-treated patients gave blood at baseline, week 2 and week 4.

The rearrangement uses TRBV2 and TRBJ1-2, with D hard to call. This specimen was blood, taken from a patient whose treatment included radiotherapy and nephrectomy. This clonotype was obtained from a woman aged 60-75 years with renal cell carcinoma. CDR3 loop: CASTRPPDLGSGYTF. CDR3 nucleotide sequence: TGTGCCAGCACCAGACCCCCGGACTTGGGTTCTGGCTACACCTTC.